The present TCR beta chain was sequenced within a study of T cell responses to AZD1222 COVID-19 vaccine (TCRdb year 2021). In terms of the full investigation: TCR sequencing was performed for fewer than 250 trial participants, of whom 200 to 220 were given two doses of AZD1222 and 26 were given two doses of MenACWY control vaccine. Trial participants were enrolled by age into 18-55, 56-69 and 70-plus year subgroups, with about 150, 27 and 61 TCR-sequenced participants respectively. Overall study results and their limits: Nearly half of unique spike-specific TCRs reportedly recognized epitopes outside regions mutated in the B.1.351 and B.1.1.7 variants. Conclusions about previously exposed vaccinees are limited, since just five or six AZD1222 recipients were seropositive for SARS-CoV-2 at baseline. The vaccine-associated CD4 TCRs covered the entire spike protein, and the dominant responses fell in regions 160-218 and 743-854. Participants were mostly white British and included more females than males, and it was suggested by the authors that clonal diversity may have been underestimated. Because no day 14 peak-response samples were available, repertoires were characterized only after the peak T cell response. A significant rise in spike-specific TCR breadth and depth was observed after two AZD1222 doses relative to day 0 and relative to MenACWY recipients. The 56-69-year group was small, and its depth increase did not reach significance, likely because of low power.

Regarding this clone: Its antigen has not been determined. No much larger clonotype is one base removed from it; base qualities were not supplied.

The CDR3 regions of human TCRbeta chains were analyzed by immunosequencing. The paper's processing steps were these. TCRs in the repertoires were matched against a reference library of SARS-CoV-2-specific TCRs that had been generated with the MIRA antigen-specificity platform. Breadth was defined as the fraction of unique TCRs that were SARS-CoV-2-associated, and depth was defined as the fraction of total T cells that were SARS-CoV-2-associated. Using the MIRA data, every spike-specific TCR was mapped to the spike region that the TCR reacted to and assigned to either a CD4 or a CD8 class. Log10-transformed breadth and depth values were compared by one-way ANOVA with Sidak's multiple comparisons tests. TCRdb stores this immuneACCESS table with in-frame sequences only. Part of the clones is absent; in the studies checked, under half of the shortfall reflects unresolved V genes, and no reason is known for the rest. Clone size and the V and J calls come from that table; the DNA yielded D and trimming. The sample records around 88,000 clones, 89% of which are singletons. Over 2.5% of the sample rests with the top ten.

The meaning of the sample's time point label: baseline before first vaccination. The treatment or condition label for this specimen denotes: meningococcal conjugate vaccine given as trial control. The vaccinee samples were drawn from two UK trials, COV001 and COV002, one of which was a single-blind randomized controlled phase 2/3 trial testing AZD1222 (ChAdOx1 nCoV-19) in healthy adults. For TCRbeta chain sequencing, PBMC samples were collected from trial participants at day 0 and at day 28 after the second dose. Including cysteine and phenylalanine, the CDR3 has 15 amino acids. The kept DNA is CDR3 alone, 45 bases in frame from the first base. V loses 4 bases at its end and J loses 0 bases; junction bases beyond the gene matches: 3. CDR1 and CDR2, per the germline V gene, are SGHDN and FVKESK.

Recombination joined TRBV14 with TRBJ1-1, with 9 bases aligning to TRBD1. The receptor's source is an adult in good health. This specimen consisted of peripheral blood, obtained on day 0 of MenACWY control vaccination. CDR3 region: CASSPWDRVNTEAFF. At the DNA level, the sequence is TGTGCCAGCAGCCCGTGGGACAGGGTGAACACTGAAGCTTTCTTT. This CDR3, with the reference TRBV14 and TRBJ1-1 proteins standing in past its ends, gives the full variable domain EAGVTQFPSHSVIEKGQTVTLRCDPISGHDNLYWYRRVMGKEIKFLLHFVKESKQDESGMPNNRFLAERTGGTYSTLKVQPAELEDSGVYFCASSPWDRVNTEAFFGQGTRLTVV.